These 19 T cell receptor beta chains share one sample of origin, sequenced in a study of T cell responses to AZD1222 COVID-19 vaccine. Generated by immunoSEQ multiplex PCR, the TCRdb table keeps only in-frame clones and is missing some. The sample shows some 140,000 clones, 80% to 90% of them seen only once. The sample was peripheral blood, taken on day 0 of AZD1222 vaccination. The origin of the receptors is an adult in good health.

This clone was seen once. The identical CDR3 is also encoded by other nucleotide sequences in the sample. The genes are TRBV4-1 and TRBJ1-1; TRBD1 matches at 7 bases. Germline V gene data show CDR1 as MGHRA and CDR2 as YSYEKL. This CDR3 is 15 amino acids long. The trim removed 1 base at V and 2 bases at J, leaving 4 bases unmatched. DNA for the CDR3: TGCGCCAGCAGCCAAGCTGGGACAGCTAACACTGAAGCTTTCTTT. Protein sequence: CASSQAGTANTEAFF.

The chain carries TRBV16 and TRBJ1-3; D ambiguous. Germline lookup yields CDR1 KGHSY and CDR2 FQNENV. V lost 6 bases to trimming and J lost 1 base, with 13 bases between them. CDR3 size: 15 residues. The CDR3 reads CASSYAWGSGNTIYF. CDR3 bases: TGTGCCAGCAGTTATGCATGGGGATCTGGAAACACCATATATTTT. The whole variable domain, remainder taken from reference TRBV16 and TRBJ1-3, is GEEVAQTPKHLVRGEGQKAKLYCAPIKGHSYVFWYQQVLKNEFKFLISFQNENVFDETGMPKERFSAKCLPNSPCSLEIQATKLEDSAVYFCASSYAWGSGNTIYFGEGSWLTVV.

The rearrangement links TRBV25-1 to TRBJ1-3; D ambiguous. The CDR3 is 14 amino acids. Looked up from germline, CDR1 is MGHDK and CDR2 is SYGVNS. Trimming took off 3 bases at V and 2 bases at J, with 8 bases between the two ends. Here the CDR3 reads CASSEAAPGNTIYF. The CDR3 coding sequence is TGTGCCAGCAGTGAGGCCGCGCCTGGAAACACCATATATTTT.

V usage is TRBV6-2 or TRBV6-3 and J usage is TRBJ1-1; 7 nucleotides agree with TRBD1. With 2 bases clipped from V and 6 bases from J, the junction kept 12 bases outside the gene matches. The germline gives CDR1 MNHEY, CDR2 SVGEGT. The length of the CDR3 is 16 residues. The CDR3 spells CASSYPYQGDKAEAFF. The CDR3 DNA sequence: TGTGCCAGCAGTTACCCGTACCAGGGGGACAAGGCTGAAGCTTTCTTT.

V and J are TRBV7-8 and TRBJ2-3, with a tentative D call TRBD2 (5 bases). CDR1 and CDR2 from the germline V gene are SGHVS and FQNEAQ. The ends were cut back, 5 bases at V and 6 bases at J, with 12 bases in the middle. This CDR3 is built from 13 residues. For the CDR3, the DNA is TGTGCCAGCAGCCGAGACTATCCCGATACGCAGTATTTT. Its protein is CASSRDYPDTQYF.

This rearrangement joins TRBV6-5 to TRBJ1-2; D gene unclear. Trimming left V 7 bases short and J 7 bases short, with 10 bases between. This CDR3 is 11 amino acids long. The V gene's germline CDR1 is MNHEY and CDR2 SVGAGI. CDR3 region: CASTTGSGYTF. CDR3 nucleotide sequence: TGTGCCAGCACCACCGGCAGTGGCTACACCTTC.

The rearrangement links TRBV6-2 or TRBV6-3 to TRBJ2-3; D not certain. Germline V gene sequence: CDR1 MNHEY, CDR2 SVGEGT. The CDR3 covers 17 residues. Trimming pared 6 bases from V and 0 bases from J, leaving 19 bases between. CDR3 DNA sequence: TGTGCCAGCAGCCTGCCCTCTTCGGCTACTAGCACAGATACGCAGTATTTT. It encodes CASSLPSSATSTDTQYF.

This clone is a singleton in its sample. J is TRBJ2-3 and V is TRBV4-3; perhaps D is TRBD1 or TRBD2 (5 bases each). This CDR3 comprises 14 residues. CDR1 and CDR2 (germline): LGHNA, YSLEER. The germline V and J ends were trimmed by 1 base and 2 bases, with 7 bases remaining between them. CDR3: CASSQVGATDTQYF. CDR3 bases: TGCGCCAGCAGCCAAGTCGGGGCCACAGATACGCAGTATTTT.

This sequence joins TRBV6-5 and TRBJ1-2; D is ambiguous. The V gene lost 8 bases and the J gene lost 5 bases, with 18 bases spanning the gap. CDR1 MNHEY and CDR2 SVGAGI come from the germline V gene. The CDR3 has 14 residues. The CDR3 nucleotides are TGTGCCAGCTTCCTTTGGGGAATGGATTATGGCTACACCTTC. The encoded protein is CASFLWGMDYGYTF.

The table lists this clone with a count of one. The V gene is TRBV21-1, the J gene TRBJ2-5; TRBD1 was called by the table and not checked on the DNA. TRBV21-1 is recorded as a pseudogene. The CDR3 is 16 amino acids. The CDR3 DNA follows: TGTGCCAGCAGCAACCGGCAGGTCTACTGCCAAGAGACCCAGTACTTC. Protein product: CASSNRQVYCQETQYF.

Only one count was recorded for this clone. J is TRBJ1-2 and V is TRBV9, with TRBD1 identical over 8 bases. CDR1 is SGDLS and CDR2 is YYNGEE in the germline V gene. V gave up 7 bases and J gave up 6 bases; unmatched junction bases: 5. This CDR3 contains 12 residues. CDR3 sequence reads: CASGQGRHGYTF. Written as DNA, the CDR3 is TGTGCCAGCGGACAGGGCAGGCATGGCTACACCTTC.

This chain joins TRBV5-8 and TRBJ2-3; 12 bases are shared with TRBD2. This CDR3 comprises 13 residues. V dropped 9 bases and J dropped 8; count of bases not matched to a gene: 7. CDR1 and CDR2 from the germline V gene are SGHTS and YDEGEE. The CDR3 reads CATRTSGTSTQYF. The CDR3 DNA is TGTGCCACCCGGACTAGCGGGACAAGTACGCAGTATTTT.

V is TRBV9 and J is TRBJ1-3; 7 bases are a match to TRBD1. Germline values: CDR1 SGDLS, CDR2 YYNGEE. The ends lost 4 bases at V and 4 bases at J; junction bases unmatched: 8. The length of the CDR3 is 15 residues. The CDR3 is CASSSSRQGGNTIYF. The CDR3 nucleotides read TGTGCCAGCAGCTCGTCCCGACAGGGAGGAAACACCATATATTTT.

The gene calls are TRBV5-1 and TRBJ2-1, with 8 bases lining up with TRBD1. Trimming at V came to 3 bases and at J to 5 bases, leaving 7 bases not matched to a gene. Germline V CDR1 and CDR2: SGHRS, YFSETQ. CDR3 length equals 15 residues. CDR3 DNA sequence: TGCGCCAGCAGCTCATCGGACAGGGTCCACAATGAGCAGTTCTTC. Translating it yields CASSSSDRVHNEQFF.

This clone has just a few counts. This chain connects TRBV2 to TRBJ2-7, with a weak D call TRBD2 (6 bases). The V gene's germline CDR1 is SNHLY and CDR2 FYNNEI. The CDR3 is 15 amino acids. V was pared by 1 base and J by 4 bases, with 14 bases between. CDR3 nucleotides: TGTGCCAGCAGTGAAGAGGGCGGGGAGAGGTACGAGCAGTACTTC. This translates into CASSEEGGERYEQYF.

The gene calls are TRBV2 and TRBJ2-7; D might be TRBD2 (5 bases). CDR3 length: 12 residues. Trimming left V 6 bases short and J 9 bases short, with 15 bases between. Germline CDR1 is SNHLY and CDR2 is FYNNEI. The CDR3 sequence: CASRAGPSGQYF. The CDR3, as DNA: TGTGCCAGCAGGGCCGGGCCCAGCGGGCAGTACTTC.

The gene calls are TRBV7-9 and TRBJ2-5; TRBD2 is a possible D gene (6 bases). Germline-derived CDR1 and CDR2 are SEHNR and FQNEAQ (reference sequence). This CDR3 comprises 15 residues. Trimming left V 5 bases short and J 5 bases short, with 18 bases between. As DNA, the CDR3 is TGTGCCAGCAGCGCCCGACTAGAATTTAGGGAGACCCAGTACTTC. Translated, it gives CASSARLEFRETQYF.

V and J are TRBV19 and TRBJ1-5; TRBD1 matches at 7 bases. With V trimmed by 3 bases and J by 7 bases, 12 bases remained unmatched. Germline values: CDR1 LNHDA, CDR2 SQIVND (reference sequence). CDR3 length equals 16 residues. CDR3 nucleotides: TGTGCCAGTAGTATTTCCCTCGGAGCCAGGGGGCAGCCCCAGCATTTT. Translation gives CASSISLGARGQPQHF.

This clone is a singleton in its sample. The CDR3 sequence is CASSQKQGEGQPQHF. CDR3 nucleotides: TGCGCCAGCAGCCAGAAACAGGGAGAGGGTCAGCCCCAGCATTTT. The chain uses TRBV4-1 and TRBJ1-5, with a tentative D call TRBD1 (6 bases). Trimming cost V 3 bases and J 6 bases, with 15 bases left between them. The CDR3 sequence is 15 residues long. Germline V lookup: CDR1 MGHRA, CDR2 YSYEKL.